This T cell receptor beta chain was sequenced during a study of CD8 T cells in ankylosing spondylitis. Study-level points and caveats: A motif of fewer than ten highly homologous TCR beta variants was seen as apparently characteristic of ankylosing spondylitis blood. CD8+ cells made up the disease-linked clones, which were relatively rare in peripheral blood. Disease-linked clones were reportedly significantly enriched in matched ankylosing spondylitis synovial fluid.

The TCR beta libraries were generated through quantitative 5'-RACE incorporating molecular barcodes. MiXCR was run by TCRdb on the 5' RACE reads, yielding one entry per CDR3 protein. Found here are 300,000 to 350,000 distinct CDR3 sequences, less than 25% of them singletons; the top ten hold about 4%. This clonotype was detected only a few times. Its antigen is currently unknown. Germline lookup yields CDR1 DFQATT and CDR2 SNEGSKA (reference sequence). The V end lost 7 bases, the J end lost 2 bases, and 11 bases lay between the germline ends. This CDR3 has 12 residues. This chain connects TRBV20-1 to TRBJ2-5; no reliable D call. The source is a female donor with ankylosing spondylitis or in good health (not recorded which). The sequencing sample was made of blood, either unsorted or a sorted T cell fraction (not recorded which). CDR3 DNA sequence: TGCAGTGTACGAACGGTACAAGAGACCCAGTACTTC. Amino acids: CSVRTVQETQYF.